The rows below give T cell receptor beta chains drawn from one sample of a study of OX40 agonist ivuxolimab in advanced cancers. Clones were read by immunoSEQ multiplex PCR, and TCRdb kept only the in-frame ones, dropping some. The table lists around 50,000 clones, 70% to 90% of them singletons. Material: CD4+ or CD8+ T cells sorted from blood, obtained in a trial of the OX40 agonist ivuxolimab. These receptors were obtained from an adult with an advanced solid tumor such as melanoma, head and neck, liver or kidney cancer. CDR3s include the opening cysteine and the closing phenylalanine or tryptophan. D genes are given only for firm matches. Expanded clones get a size class; other rows say once, few or many, or leave the size out.

>.|TRBJ2-1|once|TRBV7-9
CASSLSEYNEQFF
TGTGCCAGCAGCTTATCAGAATACAATGAGCAGTTCTTC
>TRBD2|TRBJ2-7|few|TRBV28
CASGSGTSEYYEQYF
TGTGCCAGCGGATCCGGGACTAGCGAGTACTACGAGCAGTACTTC
>TRBD2|TRBJ2-5|.|TRBV12-5
CASGLDLLSGRDPGTQYF
TGTGCTAGTGGTTTGGACCTCCTTAGCGGGAGGGACCCAGGGACCCAGTACTTC
>.|TRBJ2-3|.|TRBV7-3
CASSFLNTDTQYF
TGTGCCAGCAGCTTCTTGAACACAGATACGCAGTATTTT
>TRBD1|TRBJ1-2|.|TRBV4-3
CASSLRQGDIRGYTF
TGCGCCAGCAGCTTGCGACAGGGAGACATTCGGGGCTACACCTTC
>TRBD2|TRBJ2-1|.|TRBV11-3
CASSSLGQLAGGNNEQFF
TGTGCCAGCAGCTCCCTCGGACAGCTAGCGGGAGGAAATAATGAGCAGTTCTTC
>TRBD2|TRBJ2-1|.|TRBV27
CASSLIAGAGGEQFF
TGTGCCAGCAGTTTAATAGCGGGGGCGGGGGGTGAGCAGTTCTTC
>TRBD2|TRBJ2-1|.|TRBV9
CASSVGNSGSNEQFF
TGTGCCAGCAGCGTAGGTAATAGCGGGAGCAATGAGCAGTTCTTC
>TRBD1|TRBJ1-1|.|TRBV19
CASRQGAVTEAFF
TGTGCCAGTCGTCAGGGGGCGGTCACTGAAGCTTTCTTT
>.|TRBJ1-2|medium-sized|TRBV4-1
CASSQDQDNIYGYTF
TGCGCCAGCAGCCAAGATCAGGACAACATCTATGGCTACACCTTC
>.|TRBJ2-7|.|TRBV7-9
CASSFVGGTSSYEQYF
TGTGCCAGCAGCTTCGTCGGGGGAACCAGCTCCTACGAGCAGTACTTC
>TRBD2|TRBJ2-1|.|TRBV5-1
CASSLIGLADSSEFF
TGCGCCAGCAGCTTAATCGGACTAGCGGACTCCAGCGAGTTCTTC
>TRBD1|TRBJ1-1|.|TRBV7-3
CASSQGQGMAEAFF
TGTGCCAGCAGCCAAGGACAGGGAATGGCTGAAGCTTTCTTT
>TRBD2|TRBJ2-7|few|TRBV19
CASSIAGGFYEQYF
TGTGCCAGTAGTATAGCGGGAGGCTTTTACGAGCAGTACTTC
>.|TRBJ2-3|.|TRBV4-3
CASSQGASAYRDTQYF
TGCGCCAGCAGCCAAGGAGCCAGCGCCTATCGAGATACGCAGTATTTT
>.|TRBJ2-2|.|TRBV14
CASSQDRSGELFF
TGTGCCAGCAGCCAAGACAGGTCCGGGGAGCTGTTTTTT
>TRBD2|TRBJ2-1|.|TRBV6-1
CASSELSGRSSEQFF
TGTGCCAGCAGTGAACTTAGCGGGAGATCGTCGGAGCAGTTCTTC
>TRBD2|TRBJ2-2|once|TRBV6-1
CAGSALLAGGRNTGELFF
TGTGCCGGCAGTGCCCTACTAGCGGGAGGGCGGAACACCGGGGAGCTGTTTTTT
>.|TRBJ2-7|.|TRBV4-1
CASSQVWTEENEQYF
TGCGCCAGCAGCCAGGTATGGACAGAGGAGAACGAGCAGTACTTC
>.|TRBJ1-2|.|TRBV27
CASSSSTGFGYTF
TGTGCCAGCAGTTCGTCGACAGGATTCGGCTACACCTTC
>.|TRBJ2-6|few|TRBV13
CASSLEGDSGANVLTF
TGTGCCAGCAGCTTAGAAGGGGACTCTGGGGCCAACGTCCTGACTTTC
>TRBD2|TRBJ2-5|.|TRBV9
CASSVLAGQETQYF
TGTGCCAGCAGCGTTTTAGCGGGCCAAGAGACCCAGTACTTC
>.|TRBJ2-4|.|TRBV5-6
CASSYTVGKNIQYF
TGTGCCAGCAGCTATACAGTTGGAAAAAACATTCAGTACTTC
>.|TRBJ1-5|.|TRBV27
CASSSGNQPQHF
TGTGCCAGCAGTTCGGGCAATCAGCCCCAGCATTTT
>.|TRBJ1-3|once|TRBV18
CASSPGGPILIENTIYF
TGTGCCAGCTCCCCGGGCGGCCCCATCTTGATTGAAAACACCATATATTTT
>.|TRBJ1-2|few|TRBV6-1
CAMERQGNYGYTF
TGTGCCATGGAAAGGCAGGGGAACTATGGCTACACCTTC
>.|TRBJ1-5|.|TRBV19
CASNWGLGSNQPQHF
TGTGCCAGTAATTGGGGATTGGGGAGCAATCAGCCCCAGCATTTT
>.|TRBJ2-1|.|TRBV9
CASSPTGFEPFF
TGTGCCAGCAGCCCCACCGGGTTCGAACCGTTCTTC
>TRBD2|TRBJ2-1|.|TRBV23-1
CASSQSGRDNEQFF
TGCGCCAGCAGTCAAAGCGGGAGGGACAATGAGCAGTTCTTC
>.|TRBJ1-1|.|TRBV7-9
CASSAQGTPGLAFF
TGTGCCAGCAGCGCTCAGGGGACCCCCGGGTTAGCTTTCTTT
>TRBD2|TRBJ2-5|.|TRBV5-5
CASSLLAGGGETQYF
TGTGCCAGCAGCTTGCTAGCGGGGGGCGGGGAGACCCAGTACTTC
>.|TRBJ1-5|once|TRBV21-1
CASSKDPGEYQPQHF
TGTGCCAGCAGCAAAGACCCAGGGGAGTATCAGCCCCAGCATTTT
>.|TRBJ1-3|.|TRBV4-1
CASSRGVSDTIYF
TGCGCCAGCAGCCGGGGGGTTTCGGACACCATATATTTT
>.|TRBJ2-3|.|TRBV20-1
CSARMVDTQYF
TGCAGTGCTAGGATGGTAGATACGCAGTATTTT
>TRBD1|TRBJ1-5|.|TRBV28
CASIRDRGYRQPQHF
TGTGCCAGCATAAGGGACAGGGGGTATCGGCAGCCCCAGCATTTT
>.|TRBJ2-1|.|TRBV7-3
CASSLEPSSYNEQFF
TGTGCCAGCAGCTTAGAGCCGAGCTCCTACAATGAGCAGTTCTTC
>TRBD2|TRBJ2-7|.|TRBV7-8
CASSSSGRDTYEQYF
TGTGCCAGCAGCTCCAGCGGGAGGGATACCTACGAGCAGTACTTC
>.|TRBJ2-1|.|TRBV7-2
CASSSTTSSYNEQFF
TGTGCCAGCAGCTCCACTACGAGCTCCTACAATGAGCAGTTCTTC
>TRBD2|TRBJ2-3|.|TRBV7-9
CASSFGRALLGTQYF
TGTGCCAGCAGCTTTGGGAGGGCTCTCCTGGGTACGCAGTATTTT
>.|TRBJ1-1|few|TRBV5-6
CASYYLTEAFF
TGTGCCAGCTACTATCTCACTGAAGCTTTCTTT
>TRBD1|TRBJ2-7|once|TRBV6-1
CRPRGTGVSYEQYF
TGCCGCCCAAGAGGGACAGGGGTCTCCTACGAGCAGTACTTC
>.|TRBJ2-5|.|TRBV30
CAWRVGLDGRKTQYF
TGTGCCTGGAGGGTCGGGCTAGATGGGCGAAAGACCCAGTACTTC
>.|TRBJ1-4|.|TRBV19
CASSMGGTNEKLFF
TGTGCCAGTAGTATGGGCGGAACTAATGAAAAACTGTTTTTT
>.|TRBJ2-7|.|TRBV28
CASSYRTGTSRYEQYF
TGTGCCAGCAGTTATCGAACAGGGACATCACGATACGAGCAGTACTTC
>.|TRBJ1-4|few|TRBV7-9
CATFSGGTNEKLFF
TGTGCCACGTTTTCGGGGGGCACTAATGAAAAACTGTTTTTT
>.|TRBJ1-2|.|TRBV19
CASSIRSNYGYTF
TGTGCCAGTAGTATCCGGTCTAACTATGGCTACACCTTC
>.|TRBJ2-1|once|TRBV6-1
CASSELRLREQFF
TGTGCCAGCAGTGAATTGCGTCTCCGGGAGCAGTTCTTC
>TRBD1|TRBJ1-1|once|TRBV7-4
CASSSSGTGVTEAFF
TGTGCCAGCAGCTCCTCCGGGACAGGGGTGACTGAAGCTTTCTTT
>.|TRBJ2-1|.|TRBV4-2
CASSQGIVNEQFF
TGTGCCAGCAGCCAAGGGATCGTCAATGAGCAGTTCTTC
>.|TRBJ2-2|.|TRBV7-9
CASTEGGQSAGELFF
TGTGCCAGCACGGAGGGGGGGCAATCCGCCGGGGAGCTGTTTTTT
>TRBD2|TRBJ2-1|.|TRBV29-1
CSVPAGDYNEQFF
TGCAGCGTTCCCGCGGGAGACTACAATGAGCAGTTCTTC
>.|TRBJ2-7|.|TRBV6-5
CASSWTWDPTEQYF
TGTGCCAGCAGCTGGACCTGGGACCCCACTGAGCAGTACTTC
>.|TRBJ1-1|.|TRBV5-6
CASSLDSLNTEAFF
TGTGCCAGCAGCTTGGACTCCCTGAACACTGAAGCTTTCTTT
>TRBD2|TRBJ2-2|.|TRBV9
CASSDPLGLAGQTGELFF
TGTGCCAGCAGCGACCCCTTGGGACTAGCGGGACAGACCGGGGAGCTGTTTTTT
>.|TRBJ1-3|.|TRBV13
CASSLGSGYRNTIYF
TGTGCCAGCAGCTTGGGGTCAGGGTATCGAAACACCATATATTTT
>TRBD2|TRBJ2-1|.|TRBV4-1
CASSLAGGPGNEQFF
TGCGCCAGCAGCCTAGCGGGAGGGCCGGGGAATGAGCAGTTCTTC
>.|TRBJ1-6|.|TRBV27
CASSSQRQNYNSPLHF
TGTGCCAGCAGTAGTCAAAGACAAAACTATAATTCACCCCTCCACTTT
>.|TRBJ2-1|.|TRBV27
CASSFAIRVFPRNEQFF
TGTGCCAGCAGTTTCGCAATCCGGGTCTTCCCGAGGAATGAGCAGTTCTTC